This TCR beta chain was sequenced for a study of T cells in narcolepsy. Study-level results: Autoreactive clone sequences were missing from some blood memory CD4+ repertoires.

Remarks on this clone: Its antigen remains unknown.

CDR1 and CDR2 from the germline V gene are KGHSH and LQKENI. The CDR3 totals 13 residues. The V and J ends lost 2 bases and 1 base respectively, with 3 bases between them. Libraries were prepared by immunoSEQ multiplex PCR; TCRdb keeps only in-frame clonotypes and omits some of them. The table records tens of thousands of clones, about 89% of them present only once. The sample taken for sequencing was memory (CD45RA-) CD4+ T cells from blood. This rearrangement joins TRBV18 to TRBJ1-5; D call uncertain. This TCR derives from a human donor in good health. CDR3 protein: CASSPGSNQPQHF. The CDR3 DNA is TGTGCCAGCTCACCAGGCAGCAATCAGCCCCAGCATTTT. Full variable domain (outside the CDR3, taken from reference TRBV18 and TRBJ1-5): NAGVMQNPRHLVRRRGQEARLRCSPMKGHSHVYWYRQLPEEGLKFMVYLQKENIIDESGMPKERFSAEFPKEGPSILRIQQVVRGDSAAYFCASSPGSNQPQHFGDGTRLSIL.